A single sample gave rise to the 25 T cell receptor beta chains below, sequenced in a study of CD8 T cells in ankylosing spondylitis. TCRdb re-analysed the 5' RACE reads in MiXCR, keeping a single row per CDR3 protein. The sample yields almost 250,000 distinct CDR3 sequences, roughly 32% seen once. The specimen was blood, either unsorted or a sorted T cell fraction (not recorded which). All receptors derive from a male donor with ankylosing spondylitis or in good health (not recorded which).

V usage is TRBV6-5 and J usage is TRBJ2-7; weak D call: TRBD1 (6 bases). This CDR3 is 15 amino acids long. V was cut by 1 base and J by 2 bases, with 12 bases left in between. The germline gives CDR1 MNHEY, CDR2 SVGAGI. CDR3 residues: CASSYFPGAAYEQYF. The DNA for the CDR3 is TGTGCCAGCAGTTACTTTCCAGGGGCCGCCTACGAGCAGTACTTC.

The rearrangement joins TRBV29-1 to TRBJ2-1; D unresolved. CDR3 length equals 12 residues. Germline-derived CDR1 and CDR2 are SQVTM and ANQGSEA. Trimming took off 1 base at V and 3 bases at J, with 4 bases between the two ends. This chain's CDR3 is CSVEANYNEQFF. CDR3 sequence (DNA): TGCAGCGTTGAAGCGAACTACAATGAGCAGTTCTTC.

The rearrangement joins TRBV28 to TRBJ2-7, with TRBD1 matching 12 bases. This CDR3 contains 14 residues. Germline V gene lookup returns CDR1 MDHEN and CDR2 SYDVKM. Trimming took 2 bases from V and 6 from J; bases not matched to a gene: 2. The CDR3 spells CASSLGTGGGEQYF. CDR3 bases: TGTGCCAGCAGTTTAGGGACAGGGGGCGGCGAGCAGTACTTC.

The chain employs TRBV15 and TRBJ1-4; no clear D. Germline lookup yields CDR1 LNHNV and CDR2 YYDKDF (reference sequence). Between the trimmed V and J ends, which lost 6 bases and 8 bases, there was a span of 7 bases. The CDR3 is made up of 11 amino acids. The CDR3: CATRQYEKLFF. For the CDR3, the DNA is TGTGCCACCAGGCAGTACGAAAAACTGTTTTTT.

This clonotype came up a few times. The J gene is TRBJ2-3, the V gene TRBV12-3 or TRBV12-4, with 7 bases fitting TRBD2. This CDR3 region has 16 residues. J gave up 5 bases and V 3 bases, and 11 bases lay outside the gene matches. The CDR3 protein is CASSLVDAGVGDTQYF. DNA of the CDR3: TGTGCCAGCAGTTTGGTCGACGCGGGGGTAGGAGATACGCAGTATTTT.

The chain couples TRBV12-3 or TRBV12-4 to TRBJ2-7, with 9 bases aligning to TRBD2. This CDR3 region has 15 residues. J was trimmed by 2 bases and V by 3 bases; bases with no gene match: 5. CDR3 DNA: TGTGCCAGCAGTTTTGGTAGCGGGGGTCCCTACGAGCAGTACTTC. It yields the protein CASSFGSGGPYEQYF.

V is TRBV7-9 and J is TRBJ2-7, with 7 bases that match TRBD1. CDR3 length: 16 residues. CDR1 SEHNR and CDR2 FQNEAQ come from the germline V gene (reference sequence). After removal of 4 bases from V and 2 bases from J, the junction contained 11 bases not matched to a gene. CDR3 sequence (DNA): TGTGCCAGCAGCTCCATAGGGGGACAGAGCCCCTACGAGCAGTACTTC. Translation gives CASSSIGGQSPYEQYF.

This rearrangement joins TRBV9 to TRBJ2-1; D is ambiguous. CDR3 length: 14 residues. Trimming stripped 0 bases from V and 2 bases from J, with 6 bases between. Germline V gene lookup returns CDR1 SGDLS and CDR2 YYNGEE. CDR3 nucleotides: TGTGCCAGCAGCGTAGAACATCCCTACAATGAGCAGTTCTTC. Its protein product is CASSVEHPYNEQFF.

The sample holds a few counts of this clonotype. The chain couples TRBV12-3 or TRBV12-4 to TRBJ2-3; D is perhaps TRBD1 or TRBD2 (5 bases each). V was trimmed by 5 bases and J by 5 bases, leaving 17 bases between them. This CDR3 is built from 15 residues. Here the CDR3 reads CASSGRDGFLDTQYF. The CDR3 nucleotides read TGTGCCAGCAGTGGCCGGGACGGGTTCTTAGATACGCAGTATTTT.

This clonotype appeared a few times. The rearrangement joins TRBV9 to TRBJ1-5; a weak D match, TRBD1 (5 bases). V shed 5 bases and J shed 7 bases, with 16 bases lying between them. The CDR3 consists of 14 residues. Germline lookup yields CDR1 SGDLS and CDR2 YYNGEE. In DNA form, the CDR3 reads TGTGCCAGCAGTCCTCAGGGTGGGTGGCAGCCCCAGCATTTT. Its protein product is CASSPQGGWQPQHF.

This sequence joins TRBV29-1 and TRBJ2-5; 8 bases align to TRBD1. Germline V gives CDR1 SQVTM, CDR2 ANQGSEA. The CDR3 contains 12 residues. V gave up 6 bases and J gave up 5 bases; unmatched junction bases: 5. CDR3 residues: CSVDREWETQYF. In nucleotides, the CDR3 is TGCAGCGTGGACAGGGAATGGGAGACCCAGTACTTC.

This rearrangement joins TRBV20-1 to TRBJ1-2; unclear D gene. The CDR3 consists of 11 residues. With 7 bases removed from V and 4 bases from J, the gap between germline ends came to 10 bases. CDR1 and CDR2 (germline): DFQATT, SNEGSKA (reference sequence). The CDR3 bases are TGCAGTGTTAGGCACCTCTATGGCTACACCTTC. Its translation: CSVRHLYGYTF.

This clonotype was found a few times. The genes are TRBV9 and TRBJ2-2, with a weak D call TRBD1 (6 bases). Germline V CDR1 and CDR2: SGDLS, YYNGEE. The CDR3 consists of 17 residues. V was shortened by 4 bases and J by 3 bases, with 19 bases between the two germline ends. CDR3 DNA: TGTGCCAGCAGCCCCGGCCCTGGGGGCGCATACACCGGGGAGCTGTTTTTT. Its translation is CASSPGPGGAYTGELFF. The complete variable domain, with remaining parts taken from reference TRBV9 and TRBJ2-2, reads DSGVTQTPKHLITATGQRVTLRCSPRSGDLSVYWYQQSLDQGLQFLIQYYNGEERAKGNILERFSAQQFPDLHSELNLSSLELGDSALYFCASSPGPGGAYTGELFFGEGSRLTVL.

V and J are TRBV12-3 or TRBV12-4 and TRBJ2-5; D is possibly TRBD2 (6 bases). V dropped 3 bases and J dropped 5 bases, with 13 bases sitting between them. This CDR3 has 14 residues. For the CDR3, the DNA is TGTGCCAGCAGTTTCGGTTTTGGAGGGGAGACCCAGTACTTC. It codes for CASSFGFGGETQYF.

In this sample, this clonotype turned up once. This chain links TRBV5-1 with TRBJ2-1; possibly TRBD1 for D (5 bases). The germline CDR1 and CDR2 sequences are SGHRS and YFSETQ. The CDR3 sequence is 15 residues long. V was shortened by 0 bases and J by 4 bases, with 11 bases between the two germline ends. Here the CDR3 reads CASSLEARVYNEQFF. Here the CDR3 DNA reads TGCGCCAGCAGCTTGGAGGCCAGGGTATACAATGAGCAGTTCTTC.

This clonotype was counted many times. The chain combines TRBV20-1 with TRBJ1-1, with TRBD1 as a possible D gene (5 bases). CDR1 DFQATT and CDR2 SNEGSKA come from the germline V gene (reference sequence). The CDR3 totals 11 residues. V lost 2 bases to trimming and J lost 11 bases, with 12 bases between them. In DNA, the CDR3 is TGCAGTGCTAGAACGGATTCAGGGGCTTTCTTT. This encodes CSARTDSGAFF.

The genes are TRBV6-1 and TRBJ1-2; maybe TRBD1 (6 bases). V was trimmed by 5 bases and J by 0 bases, leaving 16 bases between them. The CDR3 is 16 amino acids. From germline, CDR1 is MNHNS and CDR2 SASEGT. The CDR3 DNA is TGTGCCAGCAGTCTGACAGGTCCTGTGCCTAACTATGGCTACACCTTC. It is translated as CASSLTGPVPNYGYTF.

There are many counts of this clonotype. V and J are TRBV10-3 and TRBJ2-7; TRBD1 might be the D (6 bases). Trimming pared 7 bases from V and 5 bases from J, leaving 18 bases between. CDR3 length equals 14 residues. CDR1 is ENHRY, CDR2 SYGVKD, per germline. CDR3: CAINNRATGDEQYF. For the CDR3, the DNA is TGTGCCATCAACAACAGGGCGACTGGGGACGAGCAGTACTTC.

The rearrangement joins TRBV18 to TRBJ1-1; no definite D call. Germline assignment: CDR1 KGHSH and CDR2 LQKENI. This CDR3 has 15 amino acids. Trimming removed 3 bases at V and 2 bases at J, with 13 bases between. The CDR3 region is CASSPASAYNTEAFF. The CDR3 bases are TGTGCCAGCTCACCGGCGTCGGCCTATAACACTGAAGCTTTCTTT. Together with reference TRBV18 and TRBJ1-1, the CDR3 gives the full variable domain: NAGVMQNPRHLVRRRGQEARLRCSPMKGHSHVYWYRQLPEEGLKFMVYLQKENIIDESGMPKERFSAEFPKEGPSILRIQQVVRGDSAAYFCASSPASAYNTEAFFGQGTRLTVV.

This chain connects TRBV6-1 to TRBJ1-5; 7 bases match TRBD1. CDR3 size: 13 residues. The V gene end was trimmed by 8 bases and the J gene end by 4 bases; junction bases not matched to a gene: 5. From germline, CDR1 is MNHNS and CDR2 SASEGT. CDR3 nucleotides: TGTGCCAGCTCCCGGGACAGAAATCAGCCCCAGCATTTT. Amino acids: CASSRDRNQPQHF.

The gene calls are TRBV12-3 or TRBV12-4 and TRBJ2-7; unclear D gene. The CDR3 extends over 13 amino acids. Trimming stripped 2 bases from V and 6 bases from J, with 11 bases between. In nucleotides, the CDR3 is TGTGCCAGCAGTTTAATAGTGCAGCGCGAGCAGTACTTC. This sequence encodes CASSLIVQREQYF.

This rearrangement joins TRBV12-3 or TRBV12-4 to TRBJ1-2; no reliable D call. The CDR3 runs to 12 residues. V was cut by 3 bases and J by 8 bases, with 10 bases left in between. CDR3 region: CASSLGGFGYTF. In DNA form, the CDR3 reads TGTGCCAGCAGTTTGGGCGGGTTCGGCTACACCTTC.

This clonotype was found once. The gene calls are TRBV5-5 and TRBJ1-4; D unresolved. This CDR3 region has 13 residues. V lost 0 bases and J 8 bases, leaving 8 bases between the germline ends. Germline V lookup: CDR1 SGHKS, CDR2 YYEKEE (reference sequence). CDR3 sequence (DNA): TGTGCCAGCAGCTTGGATCTCCAGGAAAAACTGTTTTTT. It codes for CASSLDLQEKLFF.

This chain joins TRBV5-8 and TRBJ2-7, with TRBD1 matching 9 bases. The V and J ends lost 4 bases and 4 bases, in that order; junction bases with no gene match: 9. This CDR3 has 15 residues. CDR1 and CDR2 from the germline V gene are SGHTS and YDEGEE. As DNA, the CDR3 is TGTGCCAGCAGCGCCGGGACAGGGAGGAGGTACGAGCAGTACTTC. Protein sequence: CASSAGTGRRYEQYF.

This clonotype was detected only a few times. The chain employs TRBV12-3 or TRBV12-4 and TRBJ2-3; 9 bases agree with TRBD1. The CDR3 contains 15 residues. The ends lost 6 bases at V and 6 bases at J; junction bases unmatched: 10. CDR3 nucleotides: TGTGCCAGCAGAGACGGACAGGGGAGTCGGGATACGCAGTATTTT. Translated: CASRDGQGSRDTQYF.